These 23 T cell receptor beta chains came from one sample sequenced in a study of beta chain features in type 1 diabetes. Study conclusions and caveats: Across all four CD4+ subsets, people with type 1 diabetes showed modestly shorter TCRB CDR3s.

Their antigens are not known. The whole isolated RNA underwent reverse transcription, so sequencing captured expressed TCRB transcripts. Here immunoSEQ multiplex PCR was the method, and the copy in TCRdb shows in-frame clones only, minus some. Of about 650,000 clones in the sample, around 12% were seen once. Sequencing was carried out using naive CD4+ T cells from blood. The receptors originated from a young man with type 1 diabetes.

V gene TRBV7-2 combines with J gene TRBJ2-5, with 8 nucleotides matching TRBD2. V was pared by 1 base and J by 3 bases, with 10 bases of the junction left unmatched. Germline CDR1 SGHTA, CDR2 FQGNSA. The CDR3 runs 17 residues. The CDR3 sequence: CASSLGPPGGPEETQYF. CDR3 sequence (DNA): TGTGCCAGCAGCTTAGGACCCCCGGGGGGGCCGGAAGAGACCCAGTACTTC.

This clone was seen only a few times. The V and J genes are TRBV7-2 and TRBJ1-6, with TRBD1 identical over 7 bases. The V and J ends lost 4 bases and 7 bases, in that order; junction bases with no gene match: 7. The CDR3 runs to 15 residues. The germline gives CDR1 SGHTA, CDR2 FQGNSA. This CDR3 reads CASSSRDRRNSPLHF. The CDR3 nucleotides read TGTGCCAGCAGCTCCCGGGACAGAAGGAATTCACCCCTCCACTTT.

This sequence joins TRBV14 and TRBJ1-3; D gene uncertain. V was pared by 6 bases and J by 0 bases, with 9 bases between. The length of the CDR3 is 14 residues. CDR1 is SGHDN and CDR2 is FVKESK in the germline V gene. CDR3: CASSHTTSGNTIYF. The CDR3 DNA reads TGTGCCAGCAGTCACACAACCTCTGGAAACACCATATATTTT.

The sample holds a few counts of this clone. This chain links TRBV11-2 with TRBJ2-5; D unclear. The CDR3 runs 14 residues. Germline V gene lookup returns CDR1 SGHAT and CDR2 FQNNGV. The ends were cut back, 2 bases at V and 5 bases at J, with 12 bases in the middle. The CDR3 DNA reads TGTGCCAGCAGCTTAATGGGCCTCTGGGAGACCCAGTACTTC. It encodes CASSLMGLWETQYF.

The rearrangement links TRBV23-1 to TRBJ2-4, with TRBD1 identical over 10 bases. TRBV23-1 carries the ORF label, with uncertain function. The CDR3 has 15 amino acids. The J segment lost 7 bases and the V segment lost 2 bases, leaving 5 bases of the junction unmatched. CDR3 nucleotide sequence: TGCGCCAGCAGTCAAGGAGGGACAGGGGCTAACATTCAGTACTTC. Its protein product is CASSQGGTGANIQYF.

A few counts support this clone. The rearrangement uses TRBV7-2 and TRBJ1-4; D perhaps matches TRBD1 (5 bases). Germline CDR1 and CDR2: SGHTA and FQGNSA. The V end was cut by 2 bases, the J end by 6 bases, with 16 bases between. This CDR3 comprises 16 residues. The CDR3 here is CASSLIAVGGDEKLFF. In nucleotides, the CDR3 is TGTGCCAGCAGCTTAATAGCCGTTGGGGGGGATGAAAAACTGTTTTTT.

This clone was counted between two and nine times. This chain connects TRBV5-1 to TRBJ2-7; D possibly corresponds to TRBD2 (6 bases). The CDR3 covers 15 residues. Germline loops: CDR1 SGHRS, CDR2 YFSETQ. The V end lost 3 bases, the J end lost 0 bases, and 13 bases lay between the germline ends. The CDR3 DNA reads as TGCGCCAGCAGCTGGAGTGCGGGGAACTCCTACGAGCAGTACTTC. It specifies CASSWSAGNSYEQYF.

This clone has only a few counts. V is TRBV30 and J is TRBJ1-3; D is uncertain. Trimming took off 7 bases at V and 2 bases at J, with 15 bases between the two ends. The CDR3 extends over 14 amino acids. Germline lookup yields CDR1 GTSNPN and CDR2 SVGIG (reference sequence). The CDR3 loop reads CAFVITSTGNTIYF. The CDR3 DNA reads as TGTGCCTTCGTCATAACCTCGACTGGAAACACCATATATTTT.

In its sample, this clone was seen a few times. The rearrangement links TRBV6-5 to TRBJ2-6, with 7 bases matching TRBD1. The CDR3 sequence is 15 residues long. The trim removed 6 bases at V and 2 bases at J, leaving 4 bases unmatched. The V gene's germline CDR1 is MNHEY and CDR2 SVGAGI. CDR3: CASSPTGTGANVLTF. The DNA for the CDR3 is TGTGCCAGCAGCCCGACAGGGACTGGGGCCAACGTCCTGACTTTC.

This clone was picked up a small number of times. The chain joins TRBV6-5 to TRBJ2-6, with D possibly matching TRBD1 (6 bases). This CDR3 contains 14 residues. The V gene lost 4 bases and the J gene lost 2 bases, with 6 bases spanning the gap. From germline, CDR1 is MNHEY and CDR2 SVGAGI. The CDR3: CASSSGAGANVLTF. The CDR3 DNA reads TGTGCCAGCAGTTCAGGGGCTGGGGCCAACGTCCTGACTTTC.

This clone came up a few times. The V gene is TRBV19, the J gene TRBJ1-4; D remains ambiguous. V was trimmed by 8 bases and J by 7 bases, leaving 14 bases between them. CDR3 length: 13 residues. Germline V gene lookup returns CDR1 LNHDA and CDR2 SQIVND (reference sequence). The CDR3 spells CASSGVEGEKLFF. In DNA form, the CDR3 reads TGTGCCAGTTCGGGTGTCGAGGGTGAAAAACTGTTTTTT. The full variable domain, its missing parts supplied by reference TRBV19 and TRBJ1-4, is DGGITQSPKYLFRKEGQNVTLSCEQNLNHDAMYWYRQDPGQGLRLIYYSQIVNDFQKGDIAEGYSVSREKKESFPLTVTSAQKNPTAFYLCASSGVEGEKLFFGSGTQLSVL.

This clone turned up a few times. This rearrangement joins TRBV9 to TRBJ2-6; D not resolved. CDR3 length equals 16 residues. The germline V gene has CDR1 SGDLS and CDR2 YYNGEE. V lost 0 bases to trimming and J lost 2 bases, with 9 bases between them. CDR3 sequence (DNA): TGTGCCAGCAGCGTAGCTCTTGTAACTGGGGCCAACGTCCTGACTTTC. As protein: CASSVALVTGANVLTF.

This clone has a handful of counts. This chain uses TRBV29-1 with TRBJ2-5, with D perhaps TRBD2 (5 bases). Between the trimmed V and J ends, which lost 4 bases and 7 bases, there was a span of 16 bases. Germline V gene data show CDR1 as SQVTM and CDR2 as ANQGSEA. CDR3 length: 13 amino acids. CDR3 region: CSVGGQPERTQYF. CDR3 bases: TGCAGCGTTGGCGGGCAACCCGAAAGGACCCAGTACTTC.

In this sample, this clone turned up a few times. The V call is TRBV18, the J call TRBJ1-2; 7 bases map to TRBD1. The CDR3 consists of 15 residues. Germline assignment: CDR1 KGHSH and CDR2 LQKENI. V shed 3 bases, J shed 8 bases, and the junction held 12 bases outside the gene matches. The CDR3: CASSPATGHGRGYTF. CDR3 nucleotide sequence: TGTGCCAGCTCACCGGCGACAGGGCACGGTCGGGGCTACACCTTC.

Regarding this clone: Other DNA sequences in the same sample also yield this CDR3. The CDR3: CASSVIGESTDTQYF. The CDR3 DNA sequence: TGTGCCAGCAGCGTAATAGGGGAAAGCACAGATACGCAGTATTTT. The V and J genes are TRBV9 and TRBJ2-3; weak D call: TRBD1 (5 bases). Germline V gene sequence: CDR1 SGDLS, CDR2 YYNGEE. The CDR3 has 15 amino acids. V lost 1 base, J lost 0 bases, and 9 bases lay in between. Combining the CDR3 with reference TRBV9 and TRBJ2-3 gives the whole variable domain DSGVTQTPKHLITATGQRVTLRCSPRSGDLSVYWYQQSLDQGLQFLIQYYNGEERAKGNILERFSAQQFPDLHSELNLSSLELGDSALYFCASSVIGESTDTQYFGPGTRLTVL.

This clone appeared a few times. CDR3 sequence: CASSLGTSGVDEQYF. Here the CDR3 DNA reads TGTGCCAGCAGCCTAGGGACTAGCGGGGTGGACGAGCAGTACTTC. The chain couples TRBV5-6 to TRBJ2-7, with TRBD2 matching 13 bases. CDR1 is SGHDT, CDR2 YYEEEE, per germline. J gave up 5 bases and V 4 bases, and 6 bases lay outside the gene matches. CDR3 length: 15 residues.

J is TRBJ1-1 and V is TRBV2; D is uncertain. The length of the CDR3 is 14 residues. Germline V lookup: CDR1 SNHLY, CDR2 FYNNEI. The V and J ends lost 6 bases and 4 bases respectively, with 15 bases between them. CDR3 protein: CASSGMRLSTEAFF. DNA for the CDR3: TGTGCCAGCAGCGGCATGAGGCTCAGCACTGAAGCTTTCTTT.

This clone was picked up a small number of times. V is TRBV10-3 and J is TRBJ1-6, with D uncertain. Trimming shortened V by 0 bases and J by 0 bases, and 12 bases separated the two germline ends. Germline CDR1 and CDR2: ENHRY and SYGVKD. This CDR3 is 18 amino acids long. CDR3 residues: CAISESDGTSSYNSPLHF. Written as DNA, the CDR3 is TGTGCCATCAGTGAGTCTGACGGTACGAGCTCCTATAATTCACCCCTCCACTTT.

This sequence joins TRBV7-3 and TRBJ2-2; D is undetermined. The V and J ends lost 5 bases and 0 bases respectively, with 10 bases between them. CDR3 length: 15 residues. The germline V gene encodes CDR1 SGHTA and CDR2 FQGTGA. The chain's CDR3 is CASSPGPTNTGELFF. The CDR3 bases are TGTGCCAGCAGCCCCGGACCTACGAACACCGGGGAGCTGTTTTTT.

This clone showed up just a few times. This rearrangement joins TRBV28 to TRBJ2-6; 8 bases match TRBD1. Looked up from germline, CDR1 is MDHEN and CDR2 is SYDVKM. After removal of 3 bases from V and 4 bases from J, the junction contained 2 bases not matched to a gene. The CDR3 is 15 residues long. The CDR3 DNA sequence: TGTGCCAGCAGTTTGGACAGGGACGGGGCCAACGTCCTGACTTTC. It yields the protein CASSLDRDGANVLTF.

This rearrangement joins TRBV4-3 to TRBJ1-1, with D perhaps TRBD1 (6 bases). This CDR3 spans 16 amino acids. V shed 2 bases and J shed 1 base, with 14 bases lying between them. The V gene's germline CDR1 is LGHNA and CDR2 YSLEER. CDR3 coding DNA: TGCGCCAGCAGCCAAATGAGGGGACATAGGAACACTGAAGCTTTCTTT. It is translated as CASSQMRGHRNTEAFF.

The chain joins TRBV5-1 to TRBJ1-6; 9 nucleotides agree with TRBD1. The ends lost 5 bases at V and 7 bases at J; junction bases unmatched: 10. The CDR3 sequence is 16 residues long. CDR1 is SGHRS, CDR2 YFSETQ, per germline. CDR3 sequence reads: CASRPGQGKGNSPLHF. In DNA form, the CDR3 reads TGCGCCAGCAGACCGGGACAGGGAAAGGGGAATTCACCCCTCCACTTT. Variable domain in full (rest from reference TRBV5-1 and TRBJ1-6): KAGVTQTPRYLIKTRGQQVTLSCSPISGHRSVSWYQQTPGQGLQFLFEYFSETQRNKGNFPGRFSGRQFSNSRSEMNVSTLELGDSALYLCASRPGQGKGNSPLHFGNGTRLTVT.

With regard to this clone: Distinct nucleotide sequences in the sample also encode this CDR3. This rearrangement joins TRBV30 to TRBJ2-5; maybe TRBD2 (5 bases). V was cut by 5 bases and J by 2 bases, with 9 bases left in between. Germline assignment: CDR1 GTSNPN and CDR2 SVGIG (reference sequence). CDR3 length equals 12 residues. The CDR3 spells CAWGPGQETQYF. The CDR3 coding sequence is TGTGCCTGGGGTCCGGGACAAGAGACCCAGTACTTC.